Presented here are 21 T cell receptor beta chains from one specimen sequenced in a study of cytomegalovirus exposure and HLA in healthy donors. With 60 Vbeta and 13 Jbeta primers, the PCR was carried out. Here immunoSEQ multiplex PCR was the method, and the copy in TCRdb shows in-frame clones only, minus some. The data hold approximately 240,000 clones, with roughly 82% observed a single time. Sample: PBMCs. These receptors originate from a middle-aged woman in good health and CMV-seropositive.

The chain recombines TRBV7-9 with TRBJ1-2; 10 bases agree with TRBD1. With V trimmed by 5 bases and J by 2 bases, 2 bases remained unmatched. The germline V gene has CDR1 SEHNR and CDR2 FQNEAQ (reference sequence). The length of the CDR3 is 14 residues. The DNA for the CDR3 is TGTGCCAGCAGCCCGGGACAGGGGAACTATGGCTACACCTTC. Amino acid sequence: CASSPGQGNYGYTF. Based on the CDR3 plus reference TRBV7-9 and TRBJ1-2, the full variable domain is DTGVSQNPRHKITKRGQNVTFRCDPISEHNRLYWYRQTLGQGPEFLTYFQNEAQLEKSRLLSDRFSAERPKGSFSTLEIQRTEQGDSAMYLCASSPGQGNYGYTFGSGTRLTVV.

This clone appeared a few times. The V and J genes are TRBV12-5 and TRBJ2-3, with 10 bases identical to TRBD2. Germline V gives CDR1 LGHNT, CDR2 FRNRAP. The CDR3 is made up of 15 amino acids. Trimming cost V 7 bases and J 4 bases; bases outside gene matches: 8. CDR3 DNA sequence: TGTGCTAGTGCCGGAGCGGGGGGGCTCCCAGATACGCAGTATTTT. It encodes CASAGAGGLPDTQYF.

The J gene is TRBJ2-7, the V gene TRBV10-2; TRBD2 matches at 8 bases. Germline lookup yields CDR1 WSHSY and CDR2 SAAADI. This CDR3 is built from 15 residues. V lost 8 bases and J lost 1; bases outside the gene matches: 10. The CDR3 sequence: CASYRGGYLSYEQYF. The CDR3 nucleotides read TGCGCCAGCTACCGCGGGGGGTACTTATCCTACGAGCAGTACTTC.

This chain uses TRBV5-1 with TRBJ2-7, with TRBD1 identical over 9 bases. Germline V gene data show CDR1 as SGHRS and CDR2 as YFSETQ. V trimming: 3 bases; J trimming: 5 bases; junction bases outside the gene matches: 3. The CDR3 sequence is 13 residues long. CDR3 in amino acids: CASSWGQGNEQYF. The CDR3 nucleotides read TGCGCCAGCAGCTGGGGACAGGGCAACGAGCAGTACTTC.

The chain combines TRBV4-3 with TRBJ2-5; 7 nucleotides agree with TRBD1. The J call is in doubt because the DNA end fits TRBJ2-7 better. Germline-derived CDR1 and CDR2 are LGHNA and YSLEER. There are 13 residues in the CDR3. The CDR3 reads CASSRDRSYEQYF. The CDR3 DNA reads TGCGCCAGCAGCCGGGACAGATCCTACGAGCAGTACTTC.

This clone was recorded a few times. The gene calls are TRBV10-1 and TRBJ2-1; TRBD2 matches 7 bases. The CDR3 has 16 residues. Germline lookup yields CDR1 WNHNN and CDR2 SYGVQD (reference sequence). V shed 2 bases, J shed 9 bases, and the junction held 13 bases outside the gene matches. Here the CDR3 DNA reads TGCGCCAGCAGTGAGACGGGAGGTCCCGTCGGGGGTGAGCAGTTCTTC. Protein: CASSETGGPVGGEQFF.

The J gene is TRBJ2-3, the V gene TRBV2; D perhaps matches TRBD2 (6 bases). The CDR3 is 13 amino acids. The germline gives CDR1 SNHLY, CDR2 FYNNEI. Trimming removed 9 bases at V and 4 bases at J, with 14 bases between. The CDR3 DNA reads as TGTGCCAGTCTCGGGGGTTTATCAGATACGCAGTATTTT. Protein: CASLGGLSDTQYF.

The chain employs TRBV7-8 and TRBJ2-2, with 7 bases matching TRBD1. With V trimmed by 3 bases and J by 8 bases, 9 bases remained unmatched. CDR3 length: 15 residues. CDR1 and CDR2 (germline): SGHVS, FQNEAQ. The CDR3 here is CASSLWGQLEGELFF. DNA for the CDR3: TGTGCCAGCAGCTTGTGGGGACAGCTAGAGGGGGAGCTGTTTTTT.

This clone has just one count. The V call is TRBV5-1, the J call TRBJ2-2; D may be TRBD1 (7 bases). CDR1 SGHRS and CDR2 YFSETQ come from the germline V gene. The CDR3 totals 15 residues. The V end lost 4 bases, the J end lost 3 bases, and 13 bases lay between the germline ends. CDR3 amino acids: CASSGGTVYTGELFF. The CDR3 DNA sequence: TGCGCCAGCAGCGGGGGGACAGTCTACACCGGGGAGCTGTTTTTT.

The chain combines TRBV5-4 with TRBJ2-1; TRBD2 matches 7 bases. The junction had 6 bases not matched to a gene; V was cut back by 3 bases and J by 6 bases. The CDR3 has 14 residues. The germline V gene has CDR1 SGHNT and CDR2 YYREEE (reference sequence). CDR3 loop: CASSWTTSSNEQFF. CDR3 coding DNA: TGTGCCAGCAGCTGGACGACTAGCTCCAATGAGCAGTTCTTC.

V usage is TRBV7-9 and J usage is TRBJ2-2; 8 nucleotides line up with TRBD1. Germline V gives CDR1 SEHNR, CDR2 FQNEAQ (reference sequence). V lost 7 bases, J lost 4 bases, and 8 bases stayed unmatched. The CDR3 spans 15 residues. The CDR3 reads CASNLGQGGTGELFF. The CDR3 DNA sequence: TGTGCCAGCAACCTAGGACAGGGAGGCACCGGGGAGCTGTTTTTT.

Comments on this clone: Compared with germline, one end of the junction differs, possibly owing to a read error. The chain links TRBV5-1 to TRBJ2-7; 9 bases line up with TRBD1. Germline V CDR1 and CDR2: SGHRS, YFSETQ. CDR3 size: 16 residues. This CDR3 reads CASTLDGTGSLYEQYF. Written as DNA, the CDR3 is TGCGCCAGCACCTTGGATGGGACAGGGTCCCTCTACGAGCAGTACTTC.

The V gene is TRBV5-1, the J gene TRBJ2-2; TRBD2 matches 10 bases. CDR1 and CDR2 from the germline V gene are SGHRS and YFSETQ. CDR3 length: 15 residues. J lost 0 bases, V lost 8 bases, and 4 bases had no gene match. The CDR3 DNA reads TGCGCCAGTTCAGCGGGGGGGGCGAACACCGGGGAGCTGTTTTTT. Its translation is CASSAGGANTGELFF.

The chain uses TRBV7-6 and TRBJ2-1, with D perhaps TRBD1 (6 bases). CDR3 length: 13 amino acids. Trimming removed 5 bases at V and 6 bases at J, with 11 bases between. CDR1 is SGHVS and CDR2 is FNYEAQ in the germline V gene. The CDR3 DNA follows: TGTGCCAGCAGCCCCAGGGGTAGCAATGAGCAGTTCTTC. Protein: CASSPRGSNEQFF.

The genes are TRBV28 and TRBJ2-1; D not certain. V lost 2 bases to trimming and J lost 2 bases, with 7 bases between them. CDR3 length equals 14 residues. Looked up from germline, CDR1 is MDHEN and CDR2 is SYDVKM. CDR3 loop: CASSLIQTYNEQFF. CDR3 DNA sequence: TGTGCCAGCAGTTTAATCCAGACCTACAATGAGCAGTTCTTC.

The rearrangement uses TRBV5-1 and TRBJ2-3; the D is unclear. Germline V gene sequence: CDR1 SGHRS, CDR2 YFSETQ. The CDR3 totals 13 residues. The germline V and J ends were trimmed by 4 bases and 5 bases, with 11 bases remaining between them. The CDR3 sequence is CASSQYSGDTQYF. For the CDR3, the DNA is TGCGCCAGCAGCCAATATTCGGGAGATACGCAGTATTTT.

V usage is TRBV15 and J usage is TRBJ2-6; 9 bases are a match to TRBD1. Germline V gives CDR1 LNHNV, CDR2 YYDKDF (reference sequence). Germline trimming cut 1 base from V and 3 bases from J; bases unmatched to any gene: 13. The CDR3 extends over 20 amino acids. In DNA form, the CDR3 reads TGTGCCACCAGCAGAGGCCCAGGGACAGGGACTACGCTTGGGGCCAACGTCCTGACTTTC. Residues: CATSRGPGTGTTLGANVLTF.

The chain uses TRBV5-1 and TRBJ1-2, with 7 bases identical to TRBD1. The CDR3 loop spans 15 amino acids. Trimming at V came to 0 bases and at J to 4 bases, leaving 6 bases not matched to a gene. Germline assignment: CDR1 SGHRS and CDR2 YFSETQ. The CDR3 spells CASSLGSRGIYGYTF. The CDR3 DNA sequence: TGCGCCAGCAGCTTGGGGAGCAGGGGGATCTATGGCTACACCTTC. Full variable domain (remainder filled in from reference TRBV5-1 and TRBJ1-2): KAGVTQTPRYLIKTRGQQVTLSCSPISGHRSVSWYQQTPGQGLQFLFEYFSETQRNKGNFPGRFSGRQFSNSRSEMNVSTLELGDSALYLCASSLGSRGIYGYTFGSGTRLTVV.

The rearrangement links TRBV19 to TRBJ2-1, with 11 nucleotides matching TRBD2. The germline gives CDR1 LNHDA, CDR2 SQIVND (reference sequence). The V gene end was trimmed by 4 bases and the J gene end by 5 bases; junction bases not matched to a gene: 4. CDR3 size: 15 residues. CDR3 DNA sequence: TGTGCCAGTAGTAGGATGACTAGCGGGAACAATGAGCAGTTCTTC. Protein product: CASSRMTSGNNEQFF.

J is TRBJ1-2 and V is TRBV5-4; D ambiguous. The CDR3 length is 14 residues. Trimming took 4 bases from V and 8 from J, leaving 18 bases between them. CDR1 SGHNT and CDR2 YYREEE come from the germline V gene (reference sequence). The CDR3 DNA sequence: TGTGCCAGCAGCGACCCATATCCAGGAAAAGGCTACACCTTC. Translated, it gives CASSDPYPGKGYTF.

The V gene is TRBV7-9, the J gene TRBJ2-7; D remains unclear. The germline CDR1 and CDR2 sequences are SEHNR and FQNEAQ (reference sequence). CDR3 length equals 12 residues. V lost 5 bases and J 3 bases, leaving 8 bases between the germline ends. The CDR3 spells CASSASVYEQYF. CDR3 coding DNA: TGTGCCAGCAGCGCGAGTGTCTACGAGCAGTACTTC.